This T cell receptor beta chain originates from a study of OX40 agonist ivuxolimab in advanced cancers. About the study as a whole: Ivuxolimab, which targeted the costimulatory receptor OX40 (CD134), was an agonistic, fully human IgG2 monoclonal antibody. The paper describes the monotherapy dose-escalation part (N ≈ 51 patients) of the phase I trial of ivuxolimab. Peripheral TCRbeta sequencing was intended to test whether TCR sequence diversity was altered and clonal T-cell expansion was caused by ivuxolimab. Patients were allowed to have had prior anti-PD-1, anti-PD-L1 or anti-CTLA-4 therapy, and around 37% of the dose-escalation patients had previously received checkpoint inhibitors. Of the approximately 53 patients in dose escalation, 19 had hepatocellular carcinoma, approximately 15 had melanoma, 9 had renal cell carcinoma and 9 had head and neck cancer. Intravenous ivuxolimab was administered to patients every 2 weeks at six dose levels: 0.01, 0.1, 0.3, 1.5, 3 and 10 mg/kg. A male proportion of roughly 80% and a mean age of around 60 years, ranging from about 20 to 85, were recorded for the dose-escalation cohort. Three dose-escalation patients achieved partial responses, one with hepatocellular carcinoma and two with cutaneous melanoma.

The study at large found these results: After ivuxolimab, more expanded clones were found on average in CD8+ T cells than in CD4+ T cells. In partial responders in the 0.1-3.0 mg/kg groups, normalized peripheral clonal expansion was found to be among the lowest, especially among CD8+ T cells. Which antigens the clonally expanded peripheral T cells were specific for was not determined. Low levels of normalized T-cell clonal expansion were also seen in some patients who did not respond. At doses from 0.1 to 3.0 mg/kg, clonal expansion was seen in both CD4+ and CD8+ blood T cells between baseline and week 6.

The trial excluded patients who had a history of autoimmune disease or were on systemic immunosuppression. In every dose cohort, peripheral blood was drawn for TCR sequencing at baseline, cycle 4 day 1, and cycle 7 day 1. Samples were obtained from an open-label, multicenter, first-in-human phase I dose-escalation trial of ivuxolimab. Adults with locally advanced or metastatic melanoma, renal cell, hepatocellular, or head and neck squamous cell carcinoma were enrolled in the trial. Before TCR sequencing, CD4+ T cells and CD8+ T cells from peripheral blood were sorted into separate populations. A note on this clone: No cognate antigen has been identified for it. The input lacks base qualities; no much larger clone sits a single base away.

For sequencing of the TCRbeta CDR3 region, genomic DNA was extracted from the sorted cells. The immunoSEQ Assay was used to sequence the TCRbeta CDR3 regions. Drawn from immuneACCESS, this table holds only the in-frame rearrangements with V and J called that TCRdb kept. Clones are partly lost; checked studies trace under half to an unresolved V gene and leave the rest unexplained. In this sample the table shows tens of thousands of clones, roughly four fifths of which occur a single time. The top ten clones comprise 0.42% of the sample. The CDR3 measures 14 amino acids from cysteine to phenylalanine. The CDR3 DNA has 42 bases and is translated from base 1. The germline V gene gives CDR1 as MNHEY and CDR2 as SVGAGI. V loses 6 bases, J loses 1 base, and the germline ends lie 11 bases apart.

Sequencing used CD4+ or CD8+ T cells sorted from blood, obtained in a trial of the OX40 agonist ivuxolimab. This receptor was identified in an adult with an advanced solid tumor such as melanoma, head and neck, liver or kidney cancer. The rearrangement combines TRBV6-5 with TRBJ2-3, with no D gene named confidently. The CDR3 loop reads CASSRVVGTDTQYF. The DNA sequence follows: TGTGCCAGCAGCCGAGTCGTGGGCACAGATACGCAGTATTTT.